This is a list of T cell receptor beta chains from one sample in a study of blood T cell repertoires in COVID-19. Sequenced by immunoSEQ multiplex PCR; TCRdb stores in-frame clones only, minus some. The sample includes tens of thousands of clones, around nine tenths of them seen just once. The specimen sequenced was peripheral blood. The receptors were sampled from a woman aged 70 to 79 with active COVID-19. CDR3s include the opening cysteine and the closing phenylalanine or tryptophan. The D gene is left open where the match is weak. Size is omitted from some rows. Given values are once, few, many or a class for expanded clones.

j_gene	v_gene	d_gene	abundance	CDR3aa	CDR3nt
TRBJ2-3	TRBV6-5	TRBD2	-	CASSYVAGGADTQYF	TGTGCCAGCAGTTACGTGGCGGGGGGGGCAGATACGCAGTATTTT
TRBJ1-1	TRBV10-2	-	-	CASSEATGLNTEAFF	TGCGCCAGCAGTGAGGCGACAGGTCTTAACACTGAAGCTTTCTTT
TRBJ2-2	TRBV11-1	-	-	CASSRPRGTGELFF	TGTGCCAGCAGTCGCCCTAGGGGAACCGGGGAGCTGTTTTTT
TRBJ2-7	TRBV6-1	TRBD1	-	CASSEGGQAFYEQYF	TGTGCCAGCAGTGAAGGGGGACAGGCATTCTACGAGCAGTACTTC
TRBJ2-7	TRBV6-5	TRBD1	-	CASSPDRGRYEQYF	TGTGCCAGCAGTCCGGACAGGGGGCGTTACGAGCAGTACTTC
TRBJ2-7	TRBV27	-	-	CASSLYPDRTTYEQYF	TGTGCCAGCAGTCTCTACCCGGACAGGACTACCTACGAGCAGTACTTC
TRBJ2-2	TRBV7-9	TRBD2	-	CASSFLAGGPTGELFF	TGTGCCAGCAGCTTCCTAGCGGGGGGGCCCACCGGGGAGCTGTTTTTT
TRBJ2-3	TRBV10-3	TRBD2	-	CASRVSSGGGTDTQYF	TGTGCCTCCAGAGTTAGTAGCGGGGGTGGCACAGATACGCAGTATTTT
TRBJ2-5	TRBV6-5	-	-	CASSPPPGTQYF	TGTGCCAGCAGTCCCCCCCCGGGGACCCAGTACTTC
TRBJ2-2	TRBV7-2	TRBD2	-	CASSFSGNTGELFF	TGTGCCAGCAGTTTTAGCGGGAATACCGGGGAGCTGTTTTTT
TRBJ1-1	TRBV7-3	-	-	CASSFPGNAEAFF	TGTGCCAGCAGCTTCCCAGGGAACGCTGAAGCTTTCTTT
TRBJ2-3	TRBV3-1/TRBV3-2	TRBD2	-	CASSPHPGLAGGRVKDTQYF	TGTGCCAGCAGTCCGCATCCGGGACTAGCGGGGGGGCGGGTAAAAGATACGCAGTATTTT
TRBJ1-4	TRBV29-1	TRBD1	-	CSVELGQGREKLFF	TGCAGCGTTGAACTGGGACAGGGGAGGGAAAAACTGTTTTTT
TRBJ1-1	TRBV19	-	-	CASSIDQRGQAFF	TGTGCCAGTAGTATAGATCAGCGGGGCCAAGCTTTCTTT
TRBJ1-4	TRBV29-1	-	-	CSVDEGREKLFF	TGCAGCGTGGACGAGGGTAGGGAAAAACTGTTTTTT
TRBJ2-5	TRBV6-2/TRBV6-3	-	-	CASSYHRTGYETQYF	TGTGCCAGCAGTTACCACCGAACAGGGTACGAGACCCAGTACTTC
TRBJ2-5	TRBV29-1	-	-	CSVVWTDRETQYF	TGCAGCGTTGTATGGACAGATAGGGAGACCCAGTACTTC
TRBJ1-1	TRBV6-5	-	-	CASTPGFFMNTEAFF	TGTGCCAGCACCCCGGGATTTTTCATGAACACTGAAGCTTTCTTT
TRBJ2-7	TRBV28	-	-	CASRGPGGNEQYF	TGTGCCAGCCGAGGGCCCGGTGGCAACGAGCAGTACTTC
TRBJ2-2	TRBV3-1/TRBV3-2	-	-	CASSQDGIGGQKNTGELFF	TGTGCCAGCAGCCAAGATGGGATAGGAGGACAGAAGAACACCGGGGAGCTGTTTTTT
TRBJ1-5	TRBV30	TRBD1	-	CAWSVDGQANQPQHF	TGTGCCTGGAGTGTGGATGGACAGGCTAATCAGCCCCAGCATTTT
TRBJ2-4	TRBV2	-	-	CASSETGAKNIQYF	TGTGCCAGCAGTGAAACGGGAGCCAAAAACATTCAGTACTTC
TRBJ1-1	TRBV11-2	-	-	CASSLPFYEAFF	TGTGCCAGCAGCCTCCCATTCTACGAAGCTTTCTTT
TRBJ1-5	TRBV5-6	-	-	CASSALENSNQPQHF	TGTGCCAGCAGTGCTCTGGAGAATAGCAATCAGCCCCAGCATTTT
TRBJ2-1	TRBV10-3	-	-	CAISELILDNEQFF	TGTGCCATCAGTGAACTCATCCTGGACAATGAGCAGTTCTTC
TRBJ2-2	TRBV5-1	-	-	CASSGNRANTGELFF	TGCGCCAGCAGTGGAAACAGAGCGAACACCGGGGAGCTGTTTTTT
TRBJ2-4	TRBV5-6	TRBD1	-	CASSFLGQAKNIQYF	TGTGCCAGCAGCTTTTTGGGACAGGCCAAAAACATTCAGTACTTC
TRBJ2-3	TRBV24-1	TRBD2	-	CATSDPQRGLTDTQYF	TGTGCCACCAGTGATCCACAAAGGGGACTAACAGATACGCAGTATTTT
TRBJ1-5	TRBV28	-	few	CASLKTEKVEPQHF	TGTGCCAGCCTCAAGACGGAGAAAGTGGAGCCCCAGCATTTT
TRBJ2-7	TRBV6-2/TRBV6-3	TRBD1	-	CASSYPRGRDEQYF	TGTGCCAGCAGTTACCCCAGGGGGCGCGACGAGCAGTACTTC
TRBJ1-3	TRBV7-2	-	-	CASSLVRSSGNTIYF	TGTGCCAGCAGCTTAGTTCGCAGCTCTGGAAACACCATATATTTT
TRBJ1-3	TRBV7-2	-	-	CASSPWEGTGNTIYF	TGTGCCAGCAGCCCATGGGAGGGAACTGGAAACACCATATATTTT
TRBJ2-1	TRBV4-1	TRBD2	-	CASSQVSGLWPGGYNEQFF	TGCGCCAGCAGCCAAGTCTCAGGGTTATGGCCCGGGGGGTACAATGAGCAGTTCTTC
TRBJ1-1	TRBV10-3	-	few	CAHRDLSYTEAFF	TGTGCCCACAGGGATTTGTCGTACACTGAAGCTTTCTTT
TRBJ2-1	TRBV6-1	TRBD2	-	CASSDPGTSVSYEQFF	TGTGCCAGCAGTGACCCCGGGACTAGCGTCTCATATGAGCAGTTCTTC
TRBJ1-2	TRBV30	TRBD1	-	CAWSVQRTGVDGYTF	TGTGCCTGGAGTGTACAAAGGACAGGGGTTGATGGCTACACCTTC
TRBJ1-4	TRBV18	-	once	CASSRGVDEKLFF	TGTGCCAGCTCACGGGGCGTGGATGAAAAACTGTTTTTT
TRBJ2-1	TRBV12-3/TRBV12-4	-	-	CASSYGDDNEQFF	TGTGCCAGCAGTTATGGAGACGACAATGAGCAGTTCTTC
TRBJ1-2	TRBV7-9	-	-	CASSPLRAYGYTF	TGTGCCAGCAGCCCCCTCCGAGCCTATGGCTACACCTTC
TRBJ2-3	TRBV30	-	-	CAWSVRYTDTQYF	TGTGCCTGGAGTGTCCGGTACACAGATACGCAGTATTTT
TRBJ2-1	TRBV7-2	TRBD2	-	CASSPRGRGGGESEQFF	TGTGCCAGCAGCCCCCGGGGGCGGGGGGGCGGTGAGAGTGAGCAGTTCTTC
TRBJ2-5	TRBV4-1	-	-	CASSLLRGETQYF	TGCGCCAGCAGCCTCCTCAGGGGTGAGACCCAGTACTTC
TRBJ1-5	TRBV30	TRBD1	-	CAWSRDRGMYSNQPQHF	TGTGCCTGGAGCCGGGACAGGGGGATGTATAGCAATCAGCCCCAGCATTTT
TRBJ2-1	TRBV19	TRBD2	-	CASQLAGGYNEQFF	TGTGCCAGCCAACTAGCGGGGGGATACAATGAGCAGTTCTTC
TRBJ2-1	TRBV5-1	-	-	CASRREAGGFQGSGKNEQFF	TGCGCCAGCAGGAGAGAAGCGGGCGGTTTCCAGGGATCGGGGAAGAATGAGCAGTTCTTC
TRBJ2-7	TRBV7-9	-	-	CASSLLDSSYEQYF	TGTGCCAGCAGCTTATTAGACAGCTCCTACGAGCAGTACTTC
TRBJ2-1	TRBV7-2	-	-	CASSLGQINEQFF	TGTGCCAGCAGCTTAGGACAGATCAATGAGCAGTTCTTC
TRBJ1-6	TRBV4-1	-	-	CASSQTQGLGYNSPLHF	TGCGCCAGCAGCCAAACTCAGGGGTTAGGGTATAATTCACCCCTCCACTTT
TRBJ2-2	TRBV7-3	-	-	CASSPRGRRPNTGELFF	TGTGCCAGCAGCCCCAGGGGCAGGCGACCTAACACCGGGGAGCTGTTTTTT
TRBJ1-6	TRBV18	TRBD1	-	CASSPRQGGDSPLHF	TGTGCCAGCTCACCGCGACAGGGAGGTGATTCACCCCTCCACTTT
TRBJ2-7	TRBV7-2	TRBD2	-	CASSPRKRGPSYEQYF	TGTGCCAGCAGCCCCAGGAAGCGGGGCCCATCCTACGAGCAGTACTTC
TRBJ2-1	TRBV12-5	-	-	CASGLGVAEEGEQFF	TGTGCTAGTGGTTTGGGGGTAGCGGAGGAAGGTGAGCAGTTCTTC
TRBJ1-4	TRBV19	TRBD1	few	CASSDDRGPTNEKLFF	TGTGCCAGTAGTGACGACAGGGGCCCAACTAATGAAAAACTGTTTTTT
TRBJ2-1	TRBV4-2	TRBD2	once	CASSQGVVAGANEQFF	TGTGCCAGCAGCCAAGGGGTAGTAGCGGGGGCCAATGAGCAGTTCTTC